The 10 T cell receptor beta chains below all came from one sample that was sequenced in a study of T cells after yellow fever vaccination. Using its own MiXCR run on the 5' RACE reads, TCRdb lists one record per CDR3 protein. This table has about 300,000 distinct CDR3 sequences, roughly 4% appearing once. The sample was PBMCs, taken 5 days after the yellow fever booster vaccination. The source of these receptors is a man younger than 35 who received the YFV17D yellow fever vaccine.

This chain joins TRBV27 and TRBJ2-7; D remains unclear. With 6 bases removed from V and 6 bases from J, the gap between germline ends came to 18 bases. In germline, CDR1 is MNHEY, CDR2 SMNVEV (reference sequence). This CDR3 is built from 14 residues. The chain's CDR3 is CASSVRPLTGEQYF. Here the CDR3 DNA reads TGTGCCAGCAGCGTAAGACCGTTAACGGGCGAGCAGTACTTC.

The chain has TRBV11-2 and TRBJ1-5; D not certain. Germline V gene lookup returns CDR1 SGHAT and CDR2 FQNNGV. Trimming took 1 base from V and 2 from J, leaving 12 bases between them. The CDR3 sequence is 16 residues long. In DNA form, the CDR3 reads TGTGCCAGCAGCTTAGTATCGGGATGGGGCAATCAGCCCCAGCATTTT. Its protein is CASSLVSGWGNQPQHF.

This clonotype was counted at least ten times. The chain joins TRBV7-2 to TRBJ2-5; D remains unclear. The CDR3 length is 11 residues. The V and J ends lost 3 bases and 5 bases respectively, with 4 bases between them. Germline CDR1 reads SGHTA; CDR2 reads FQGNSA. CDR3 DNA: TGTGCCAGCAGCTTCTGGGAGACCCAGTACTTC. Translation gives CASSFWETQYF.

In its sample, this clonotype was seen many times. This chain joins TRBV11-3 and TRBJ2-3; possibly TRBD1 or TRBD2 for D (5 bases each). The CDR3 covers 14 residues. V lost 4 bases and J 3 bases, leaving 11 bases between the germline ends. CDR1 and CDR2 from the germline V gene are SGHNT and YENEEA. This CDR3 reads CASSSDGTTDTQYF. CDR3 DNA: TGTGCCAGCAGCTCCGACGGGACGACAGATACGCAGTATTTT.

The chain employs TRBV24-1 and TRBJ1-5, with a tentative D call TRBD1 (5 bases). The CDR3 is made up of 16 amino acids. V was pared by 4 bases and J by 0 bases, with 12 bases between. Germline loops: CDR1 KGHDR, CDR2 SFDVKD. The CDR3 region is CATSETGRNSNQPQHF. For the CDR3, the DNA is TGTGCCACCAGTGAAACGGGACGGAATAGCAATCAGCCCCAGCATTTT.

The V call is TRBV12-3 or TRBV12-4, the J call TRBJ2-1, with 10 positions matching TRBD2. V lost 1 base to trimming and J lost 7 bases; unmatched junction nucleotides: 7. This CDR3 is built from 16 residues. Written as DNA, the CDR3 is TGTGCCAGCAGTTTAGGTATTAGCGGGGGGATTAATGAGCAGTTCTTC. Translation: CASSLGISGGINEQFF.

This clonotype turned up a few times. This chain links TRBV6-5 with TRBJ1-2; D unclear. The V gene lost 2 bases and the J gene lost 8 bases, with 9 bases spanning the gap. Germline loops: CDR1 MNHEY, CDR2 SVGAGI. The CDR3 runs to 12 residues. The CDR3 DNA reads TGTGCCAGCAGTTACGGGCAGACGGGCTACACCTTC. Amino acids: CASSYGQTGYTF.

The chain uses TRBV4-3 and TRBJ1-1, with D uncertain. Trimming took 1 base from V and 4 from J, leaving 4 bases between them. Looked up from germline, CDR1 is LGHNA and CDR2 is YSLEER. This CDR3 is built from 12 residues. CDR3: CASSQGFTEAFF. Here the CDR3 DNA reads TGCGCCAGCAGCCAAGGGTTCACTGAAGCTTTCTTT.

Ten or more counts support this clonotype. CDR3 region: CASSFSGRNNQPQHF. CDR3 nucleotides: TGTGCCAGCAGCTTTTCTGGGCGGAACAATCAGCCCCAGCATTTT. This chain connects TRBV5-6 to TRBJ1-5, with unresolved D. There are 15 residues in the CDR3. Germline CDR1 reads SGHDT; CDR2 reads YYEEEE. Trimming removed 2 bases from V and 3 bases from J, with 12 bases in between.

This clonotype appeared a few times. The chain employs TRBV7-6 and TRBJ1-1; the D gene is possibly TRBD1 (6 bases). The V end was cut by 11 bases, the J end by 0 bases, with 10 bases between. In germline, CDR1 is SGHVS, CDR2 FNYEAQ. The CDR3 length is 12 residues. The CDR3 protein is CAGGQLNTEAFF. The CDR3 coding sequence is TGTGCCGGAGGACAGTTGAACACTGAAGCTTTCTTT.